These 18 T cell receptor beta chains were sequenced from one sample in a study of T cells in Graves' hyperthyroidism and ophthalmopathy. TCR beta CDR3 sequences were amplified from RNA transcripts. The TCR CDR3 first-round RT-PCR relied on the HTBI primer set. TCRdb re-derived calls from the multiplex PCR reads in MiXCR, one entry per CDR3 protein. The table shows some 620,000 distinct CDR3 sequences, with roughly 15% occurring only once. Sequences were obtained from blood. These receptors all come from a woman aged 30 to 39 with Graves' hyperthyroidism.

This clonotype occurred many times. V and J are TRBV10-3 and TRBJ1-1; 8 positions agree with TRBD1. The CDR3 extends over 14 amino acids. Germline V gene lookup returns CDR1 ENHRY and CDR2 SYGVKD. V lost 6 bases to trimming and J lost 1 base; unmatched junction nucleotides: 4. For the CDR3, the DNA is TGTGCCATCAGGGGGACAGGTGAGAACACTGAAGCTTTCTTT. It specifies CAIRGTGENTEAFF.

The sample holds many counts of this clonotype. The rearrangement joins TRBV28 to TRBJ2-7; 9 bases are a match to TRBD1. Germline CDR1 and CDR2: MDHEN and SYDVKM. CDR3 length equals 14 residues. The junction had 7 bases not matched to a gene; V was cut back by 5 bases and J by 5 bases. The CDR3 DNA is TGTGCCAGCAGTACCGGGACAGGGCAGGACGAGCAGTACTTC. As protein: CASSTGTGQDEQYF. The full variable domain, rest sourced from reference TRBV28 and TRBJ2-7, is DVKVTQSSRYLVKRTGEKVFLECVQDMDHENMFWYRQDPGLGLRLIYFSYDVKMKEKGDIPEGYSVSREKKERFSLILESASTNQTSMYLCASSTGTGQDEQYFGPGTRLTVT.

This clonotype has a count of ten or more. The chain carries TRBV5-4 and TRBJ2-5; weak D call: TRBD2 (5 bases). There are 13 residues in the CDR3. Trimming shortened V by 4 bases and J by 2 bases, and 9 bases separated the two germline ends. The germline V gene encodes CDR1 SGHNT and CDR2 YYREEE (reference sequence). In DNA form, the CDR3 reads TGTGCCAGCAGCGTTGGGAGACAAGAGACCCAGTACTTC. Amino acid sequence: CASSVGRQETQYF.

This clonotype was observed at least ten times. V gene TRBV29-1 combines with J gene TRBJ1-1; the match to TRBD1 covers 12 bases. The CDR3 covers 14 residues. V was clipped by 7 bases and J by 9 bases; unmatched bases: 12. Germline V CDR1 and CDR2: SQVTM, ANQGSEA. This CDR3 reads CSADPGTGGPKAFF. DNA for the CDR3: TGCAGCGCCGACCCCGGGACAGGGGGCCCGAAAGCTTTCTTT.

This clonotype was recorded at least ten times. The chain recombines TRBV29-1 with TRBJ2-7; 8 bases agree with TRBD1. The CDR3 is 16 residues long. V lost 8 bases to trimming and J lost 2 bases; unmatched junction nucleotides: 17. Germline V lookup: CDR1 SQVTM, CDR2 ANQGSEA. CDR3 sequence (DNA): TGCAGCCCTGACGTACACAACCCGGGACAGGCCTACGAGCAGTACTTC. Translating it yields CSPDVHNPGQAYEQYF.

At least ten counts were recorded for this clonotype. The chain uses TRBV30 and TRBJ2-7; tentative D call: TRBD2 (7 bases). The V end lost 0 bases, the J end lost 3 bases, and 12 bases lay between the germline ends. This CDR3 region has 14 residues. Germline CDR1 is GTSNPN and CDR2 is SVGIG (reference sequence). The CDR3 spells CAWSVGGVGYEQYF. CDR3 nucleotide sequence: TGTGCCTGGAGTGTAGGGGGGGTCGGCTACGAGCAGTACTTC. The full variable domain, completed using reference TRBV30 and TRBJ2-7, is SQTIHQWPATLVQPVGSPLSLECTVEGTSNPNLYWYRQAAGRGLQLLFYSVGIGQISSEVPQNLSASRPQDRQFILSSKKLLLSDSGFYLCAWSVGGVGYEQYFGPGTRLTVT.

The sample holds a few counts of this clonotype. V gene TRBV11-2 combines with J gene TRBJ2-6; TRBD1 matches 8 bases. V lost 5 bases to trimming and J lost 0 bases; unmatched junction nucleotides: 12. CDR1 is SGHAT, CDR2 FQNNGV, per germline. This CDR3 is 19 amino acids long. For the CDR3, the DNA is TGTGCCAGCAGCCAACCCCCCCGGACAGGGCCCTCTGGGGCCAACGTCCTGACTTTC. Translated, it gives CASSQPPRTGPSGANVLTF.

This chain connects TRBV7-2 to TRBJ1-2; D not certain. V gave up 6 bases and J gave up 8 bases, with 16 bases separating them. Germline lookup yields CDR1 SGHTA and CDR2 FQGNSA. CDR3 length equals 13 residues. The CDR3 here is CASSRNARGGYTF. In DNA, the CDR3 is TGTGCCAGCAGTCGAAATGCCCGTGGGGGCTACACCTTC.

This clonotype was found many times. The V call is TRBV6-2 or TRBV6-3, the J call TRBJ1-1; D perhaps matches TRBD1 (6 bases). The CDR3 is 13 amino acids. V shed 5 bases and J shed 6 bases, with 13 bases lying between them. The germline V gene encodes CDR1 MNHEY and CDR2 SVGEGT. In DNA form, the CDR3 reads TGTGCCAGCAGTGCGGGGGGCTGGGCTGAAGCTTTCTTT. This codes for CASSAGGWAEAFF.

Comment on this clonotype: A much larger clone differs by one base, so this may be a read error. The genes are TRBV27 and TRBJ2-1; 14 bases are shared with TRBD2. Germline V gene sequence: CDR1 MNHEY, CDR2 SMNVEV (reference sequence). This CDR3 comprises 18 residues. The CDR3 loop reads CTSSSTSGRAGSYNEQFF. As DNA, the CDR3 is TGTACCAGCAGTTCGACTAGCGGGAGGGCCGGATCCTACAATGAGCAGTTCTTC.

V gene TRBV7-2 combines with J gene TRBJ2-3, with D possibly matching TRBD2 (5 bases). Trimming stripped 5 bases from V and 6 bases from J, with 15 bases between. The CDR3 is 14 amino acids. Germline V gene lookup returns CDR1 SGHTA and CDR2 FQGNSA. CDR3 sequence (DNA): TGTGCCAGCAGCCAAACTAGGTTTGCGGATACGCAGTATTTT. Translation gives CASSQTRFADTQYF.

This clonotype occurred many times. The chain recombines TRBV20-1 with TRBJ2-5, with TRBD1 matching over 8 bases. The CDR3 contains 13 residues. The V gene end was trimmed by 7 bases and the J gene end by 4 bases; junction bases not matched to a gene: 8. Germline-derived CDR1 and CDR2 are DFQATT and SNEGSKA (reference sequence). CDR3 DNA sequence: TGCAGTGTCTCTGGACAGGGAAGAGAGACCCAGTACTTC. This translates into CSVSGQGRETQYF.

The chain is built from TRBV10-3 and TRBJ1-4, with D possibly matching TRBD1 (5 bases). Germline V gene sequence: CDR1 ENHRY, CDR2 SYGVKD. The CDR3 sequence is 15 residues long. The V end lost 3 bases, the J end lost 7 bases, and 15 bases lay between the germline ends. In nucleotides, the CDR3 is TGTGCCATCAGTGACCCCGGGGGTATCAGTGAAAAACTGTTTTTT. Translating it yields CAISDPGGISEKLFF.

The chain recombines TRBV5-6 with TRBJ2-7; 7 bases are a match to TRBD2. The germline V gene encodes CDR1 SGHDT and CDR2 YYEEEE. The junction had 11 bases not matched to a gene; V was cut back by 3 bases and J by 5 bases. This CDR3 comprises 15 residues. The CDR3 DNA sequence: TGTGCCAGCAGCTGGAGGATCGGGAGGCCCCACGAGCAGTACTTC. Its protein is CASSWRIGRPHEQYF.

The chain has TRBV6-1 and TRBJ1-1; possibly TRBD1 for D (5 bases). Germline assignment: CDR1 MNHNS and CDR2 SASEGT. The CDR3 spans 16 residues. The V and J ends lost 4 bases and 1 base respectively, with 16 bases between them. The CDR3 DNA reads TGTGCCAGCAGTGGTCTGATAGCCAGGGCGAACACTGAAGCTTTCTTT. The encoded protein is CASSGLIARANTEAFF.

The sample holds many counts of this clonotype. The rearrangement links TRBV28 to TRBJ2-7, with 11 nucleotides matching TRBD1. Unmatched junction bases numbered 8, after V lost 6 bases and J lost 4 bases. Germline-derived CDR1 and CDR2 are MDHEN and SYDVKM. CDR3 length: 15 amino acids. The CDR3 sequence is CASSLGQGAIYEQYF. Written as DNA, the CDR3 is TGTGCCAGCAGCCTCGGACAGGGGGCGATTTACGAGCAGTACTTC.

This clonotype turned up a few times. J is TRBJ1-1 and V is TRBV7-9; no reliable D call. Trimming cost V 2 bases and J 2 bases, with 12 bases left between them. The CDR3 contains 15 residues. Germline assignment: CDR1 SEHNR and CDR2 FQNEAQ (reference sequence). The CDR3 region has the DNA TGTGCCAGCAGCTTAACCCTTCAGAAAAACACTGAAGCTTTCTTT. This codes for CASSLTLQKNTEAFF.

This rearrangement joins TRBV7-9 to TRBJ2-5, with TRBD2 matching 7 bases. V lost 0 bases and J lost 5; bases outside the gene matches: 6. The CDR3 has 15 residues. Germline values: CDR1 SEHNR, CDR2 FQNEAQ (reference sequence). This CDR3 is CASSLAGGPWETQYF. The DNA of the CDR3 is TGTGCCAGCAGCTTAGCGGGAGGGCCATGGGAGACCCAGTACTTC.